This T cell receptor beta chain originates from a study of response to subunit inactivated influenza vaccine. Findings and caveats of the study: The authors proposed limited new T cell recruitment per seasonal influenza vaccination.

This clonotype was seen a few times. Its specificity is not known. Per the germline V gene, CDR1 is SEHNR and CDR2 is FQNEAQ (reference sequence). The CDR3 loop spans 15 amino acids. V was pared by 5 bases and J by 1 base, with 8 bases of the junction left unmatched. Via MiXCR, TCRdb re-called the RT-PCR reads, giving one row per CDR3 protein. Of 450,000 to 600,000 distinct CDR3 sequences listed, around 8% are singletons. This TCR came from a man between 50 and 70 years old who received an inactivated influenza vaccine. This sequence joins TRBV7-9 and TRBJ2-7; 7 bases fit TRBD2. The input for sequencing was PBMCs from blood, taken around 25 months after vaccination. The CDR3 loop reads CASSTPTSSSYEQYF. CDR3 sequence (DNA): TGTGCCAGCAGCACCCCGACTAGCAGTTCCTACGAGCAGTACTTC.